This T cell receptor (beta chain) emerged from a study of CD8+ T cells in alopecia areata. At the level of the study: Those patients who were treated received oral tofacitinib, which was given at 5 to 10 mg twice daily for moderate-to-severe alopecia areata.

Findings of the study overall: Many expanded lesional clones persisted in scalp and blood during tofacitinib.

Investigators isolated RNA and reverse transcribed it into cDNA to act as the sequencing template. TCRdb's table, derived via immunoSEQ multiplex PCR, lists solely in-frame clones and lacks some. This table has 150,000 to 200,000 clones, roughly 60% appearing once. This clone came up a few times. The antigen is not known. Trimming took 1 base from V and 3 from J, leaving 5 bases between them. CDR1 and CDR2 (germline): SGHTA, FQGNSA. CDR3 size: 13 residues. Stated treatment: oral pan-JAK inhibitor, 5-10 mg twice daily. This clonotype was obtained from a human donor with alopecia areata. The chain carries TRBV7-2 and TRBJ2-3, with D hard to call. Sequencing used CD4+ T cells sorted from blood, obtained at week 24, from a patient treated with tofacitinib. This CDR3 reads CASSLVGTDTQYF. Written as DNA, the CDR3 is TGTGCCAGCAGCTTAGTGGGTACAGATACGCAGTATTTT.